These T cell receptor beta chains were read from a single sample in a study of cytomegalovirus exposure and HLA in healthy donors. Clones were sequenced by immunoSEQ multiplex PCR, and TCRdb holds only the in-frame ones, with some missing. This sample yields nearly 110,000 clones, of which approximately 90% are seen a single time; 1.8% belongs to the top ten. Input material: PBMCs. The receptors were sampled from a woman aged 18-29 years in good health and CMV-seropositive. Both conserved end residues are part of each CDR3. D genes are given only for firm matches. Not every row has a clone size; where given, it reads once, few, many or a size class.

abundance	v_gene	j_gene	d_gene	CDR3nt	CDR3aa
.	TRBV7-2	TRBJ1-2	TRBD1	TGTGCCAGCAGCTTAGTCACCCGGGACAGGGGGCGATCTAACTATGGCTACACCTTC	CASSLVTRDRGRSNYGYTF
.	TRBV11-2	TRBJ1-1	.	TGTGCCAGCACCTTGACAGCGAACACTGAAGCTTTCTTT	CASTLTANTEAFF
.	TRBV4-1	TRBJ2-6	.	TGCGCCAGCAGCCAAGAAGGAGGGGCTGGGGCCAACGTCCTGACTTTC	CASSQEGGAGANVLTF
.	TRBV7-9	TRBJ2-1	TRBD1	TGTGCCAGCAGCCCGGGGACAGGGGTAAATGAGCAGTTCTTC	CASSPGTGVNEQFF
once	TRBV28	TRBJ1-2	.	TGTGCCAGTCAGCAGCTTAAAACAGGGCAGGATGGCTACACCTTC	CASQQLKTGQDGYTF
.	TRBV6-5	TRBJ2-3	.	TGTGCCAGCAGTTTGACACACACAGATACGCAGTATTTT	CASSLTHTDTQYF
once	TRBV7-8	TRBJ1-2	TRBD1	TGTGCCAGCAGGCGGACAGGGGAGCCCTATGGCTACACCTTC	CASRRTGEPYGYTF
.	TRBV28	TRBJ1-5	.	TGTGCCAGCAGTTCCCCACAGGGAAACAATCAGCCCCAGCATTTT	CASSSPQGNNQPQHF
.	TRBV9	TRBJ1-1	TRBD1	TGTGCCAGCAGCGACAGACAGGGCCAAGGTGAAGCTTTCTTT	CASSDRQGQGEAFF
.	TRBV5-1	TRBJ2-1	.	TGCGCCAGCAGCTTAAGGATAGCGGTGTCAGGAGAGAATGAGCAGTTCTTC	CASSLRIAVSGENEQFF
.	TRBV20-1	TRBJ2-7	.	TGCAGTGCTAGGACTACCTACGAGCAGTACTTC	CSARTTYEQYF
.	TRBV2	TRBJ1-5	.	TGTGCCAGCAGTGGCGCTGGGGCGCCCCAGCATTTT	CASSGAGAPQHF
.	TRBV25-1	TRBJ1-6	TRBD1	TGTGCCAGCAGTATAGGGACAGGGGGCGTCTCCTATAATTCACCCCTCCACTTT	CASSIGTGGVSYNSPLHF
.	TRBV28	TRBJ2-7	TRBD1	TGTGCCAGCAGTTTACTCCCGGGACAGGGAATCTACGAGCAGTACTTC	CASSLLPGQGIYEQYF
.	TRBV6-6	TRBJ1-5	.	TGTGCCAGCAGTTCCGCGGGTCCTAATCAGCCCCAGCATTTT	CASSSAGPNQPQHF
once	TRBV27	TRBJ2-7	.	TGTGCCAGCAGTTTATACCCGCCGGGATTCTACGAGCAGTACTTC	CASSLYPPGFYEQYF
few	TRBV2	TRBJ2-3	.	TGTGCCAGCAGTCGAGCCACAGATACGCAGTATTTT	CASSRATDTQYF
.	TRBV2	TRBJ2-2	TRBD2	TGTGCCAGCAGTGGGCTAGCGGAGTACACCGGGGAGCTGTTTTTT	CASSGLAEYTGELFF
.	TRBV7-2	TRBJ2-5	.	TGTGCCAGCAGCTTAGATTCGGGGGAACAAGAGACCCAGTACTTC	CASSLDSGEQETQYF
.	TRBV29-1	TRBJ2-5	.	TGCAGCGTTGATGAGTGGACAGAGATGGAGACCCAGTACTTC	CSVDEWTEMETQYF
once	TRBV29-1	TRBJ1-1	TRBD1	TGCAGCGGGGCAGGGGGGTCGAGCACTGAAGCTTTCTTT	CSGAGGSSTEAFF
few	TRBV29-1	TRBJ1-2	TRBD1	TGCAGCGGAGGGACAGGGGCCTCAAACTATGGCTACACCTTC	CSGGTGASNYGYTF
once	TRBV29-1	TRBJ2-7	.	TGCAGCGTGGCCGACAGATCGAGCTCCTACGAGCAGTACTTC	CSVADRSSSYEQYF
.	TRBV9	TRBJ1-6	.	TGTGCCAGCAGCGTAGGGGGGGGTGGTTCACCCCTCCACTTT	CASSVGGGGSPLHF
.	TRBV6-1	TRBJ1-6	TRBD1	TGTGCCAGCAGTCGGACAGGCGCACCCCTCCACTTT	CASSRTGAPLHF
.	TRBV28	TRBJ1-2	TRBD1	TGTGCCGCAGGGGGCAACTATGGCTACACCTTC	CAAGGNYGYTF
.	TRBV10-3	TRBJ1-2	.	TGTGCCATCAGGAAGGGGGGGCTGAATGGCTACACCTTC	CAIRKGGLNGYTF
.	TRBV19	TRBJ2-2	.	TGTGCCAGTAGTATAACTACTCCCGGGGAGCTGTTTTTT	CASSITTPGELFF
.	TRBV9	TRBJ1-3	.	TGTGCCAGCAGCCCCCAGGTAGAACCGACCATATATTTT	CASSPQVEPTIYF
.	TRBV11-3	TRBJ2-1	.	TGTGCCAGCAGCTTAGATGGCAGGGAAGAGCAGTTCTTC	CASSLDGREEQFF
.	TRBV11-1	TRBJ2-3	TRBD1	TGTGCCAGCAGCCCGGGACAGAGCACAGATACGCAGTATTTT	CASSPGQSTDTQYF
.	TRBV1	TRBJ1-2	.	TGCACCCTTCCGGCGCGGAAGAGTTACTATGGCTACACCTTC	CTLPARKSYYGYTF
few	TRBV11-2	TRBJ1-6	TRBD1	TGTGCCAGCAGCTTACCCCCTACAGGGGGTGGTTCACCCCTCCACTTT	CASSLPPTGGGSPLHF
.	TRBV27	TRBJ1-2	.	TGTGCCAGCAGTTCAGGGTTAGGTGCTGGCTACACCTTC	CASSSGLGAGYTF
.	TRBV19	TRBJ2-1	TRBD2	TGTGCCAGTAGTAAATTCAGACGGGGGGACAATGAGCAGTTCTTC	CASSKFRRGDNEQFF
once	TRBV5-4	TRBJ2-5	.	TGTGCCAGCAGCAGAGACCAAGAGACCCAGTACTTC	CASSRDQETQYF
few	TRBV2	TRBJ2-2	.	TGTGCCAGCAGTGACCGGCAGGGCACCGGGGAGCTGTTTTTT	CASSDRQGTGELFF
once	TRBV6-1	TRBJ2-7	TRBD2	TGTGCCAGCAGTGAAGCGGCAAGCGGGGCTGACGAGCAGTACTTC	CASSEAASGADEQYF
.	TRBV6-5	TRBJ1-6	.	TGTGCCAGCAGCCCCGGACAGCGTAATTCACCCCTCCACTTT	CASSPGQRNSPLHF
.	TRBV6-1	TRBJ1-4	TRBD1	TGTGCCAGCAGTGAAGAGCGCCGACAGGGCGGTGAAAAACTGTTTTTT	CASSEERRQGGEKLFF
.	TRBV2	TRBJ2-1	TRBD1	TGTGCCACCGGACAGGGGTCTACTGAGCAGTTCTTC	CATGQGSTEQFF
.	TRBV27	TRBJ1-2	.	TGTGCCAGCAGTTTAGGGGTCCGGGGCTATGGCTACACCTTC	CASSLGVRGYGYTF
.	TRBV7-2	TRBJ1-2	.	TGTGCCAGCAGCTTAGGGGTTCCCACAGGGATCCGGTCTAACTATGGCTACACCTTC	CASSLGVPTGIRSNYGYTF
few	TRBV2	TRBJ2-7	.	TGTGCCAGCAGTGAAGAAGGTCGCGGGGGCGTACGCGAGCAGTACTTC	CASSEEGRGGVREQYF
.	TRBV28	TRBJ2-2	TRBD2	TGTGCCAGCAGTTTCAGGCGGGGGAGGGACACCGGGGAGCTGTTTTTT	CASSFRRGRDTGELFF
.	TRBV7-9	TRBJ2-7	.	TGTGCCAGCAGCCCGGACAACTCCTACGAGCAGTACTTC	CASSPDNSYEQYF
.	TRBV7-9	TRBJ1-1	.	TGTGCCAGCAGCCTCCTGGAAGAGGGAACTGAAGCTTTCTTT	CASSLLEEGTEAFF
.	TRBV4-1	TRBJ2-5	TRBD1	TGCGCCAGCAGCCAACCTGGACAGGGCCAAGAGACCCAGTACTTC	CASSQPGQGQETQYF
.	TRBV28	TRBJ1-1	TRBD1	TGTGCCAGCAGTTCCACAGGGGGCAGGACTGAAGCTTTCTTT	CASSSTGGRTEAFF
.	TRBV19	TRBJ1-5	.	TGTGCCAGTAGTGACCAGGGGAAAGGCAATCAGCCCCAGCATTTT	CASSDQGKGNQPQHF
.	TRBV28	TRBJ2-7	TRBD2	TGTGCCAGCAGAGCGGGGGTAGAGCAGTACTTC	CASRAGVEQYF
.	TRBV28	TRBJ2-3	.	TGTGCCAGCAGTTCTCATCAGGGTCCAGATACGCAGTATTTT	CASSSHQGPDTQYF
.	TRBV2	TRBJ2-3	.	TGTGCCAGCAGTGACCAAGGACAAGGCACAGATACGCAGTATTTT	CASSDQGQGTDTQYF
.	TRBV16	TRBJ2-6	TRBD2	TGTGCCAGCAGCCCAACACTAGCGAGGGCGTCTGGGGCCAACGTCCTGACTTTC	CASSPTLARASGANVLTF
.	TRBV28	TRBJ1-1	.	TGTGCCAGCAGTGGAGGGAGGCACACTGAAGCTTTCTTT	CASSGGRHTEAFF